This T cell receptor beta chain comes out of a study of blood T cells in healthy people across ages. A second PCR of 7 to 11 cycles used a sample-barcoded 5' primer and a J-beta primer mix. Using its own MiXCR run on the 5' RACE reads, TCRdb lists one record per CDR3 protein. The sample contains around 520,000 distinct CDR3 sequences, around a quarter of which appear only once. This clonotype has more than one count but fewer than ten. Germline V CDR1 and CDR2: SEHNR, FQNEAQ (reference sequence). J gave up 0 bases and V 2 bases, and 12 bases lay outside the gene matches. The CDR3 spans 18 residues. The same specimen was also included in a second study, on T cells of mothers and their children. This second study notes: Unrelated mother-child pairs always had slightly, but never significantly, lower normalized overlap than related pairs.

V and J are TRBV7-9 and TRBJ2-7; 8 bases fit TRBD2. Sequenced: blood. The clonotype was recovered from a boy between 2 and 15 years old in good health. The CDR3 DNA follows: TGTGCCAGCAGCTTAACCCCGGGACTAGGGGGAAGCTCCTACGAGCAGTACTTC. Translating it yields CASSLTPGLGGSSYEQYF.